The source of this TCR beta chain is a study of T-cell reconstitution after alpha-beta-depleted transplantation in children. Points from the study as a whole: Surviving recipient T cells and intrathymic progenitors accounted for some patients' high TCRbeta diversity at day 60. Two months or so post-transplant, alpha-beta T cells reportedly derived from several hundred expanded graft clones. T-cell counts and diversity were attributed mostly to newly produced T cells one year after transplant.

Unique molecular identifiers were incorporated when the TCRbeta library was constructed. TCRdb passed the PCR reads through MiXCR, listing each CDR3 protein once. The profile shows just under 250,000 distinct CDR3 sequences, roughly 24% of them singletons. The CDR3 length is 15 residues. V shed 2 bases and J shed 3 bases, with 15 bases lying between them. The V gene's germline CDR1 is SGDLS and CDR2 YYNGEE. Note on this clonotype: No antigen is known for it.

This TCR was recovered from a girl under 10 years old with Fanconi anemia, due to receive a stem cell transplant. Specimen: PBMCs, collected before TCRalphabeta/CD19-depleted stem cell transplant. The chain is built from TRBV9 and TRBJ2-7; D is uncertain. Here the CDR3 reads CASSVSPDFDYEQYF. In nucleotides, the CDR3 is TGTGCCAGCAGCGTGAGTCCTGATTTTGACTACGAGCAGTACTTC. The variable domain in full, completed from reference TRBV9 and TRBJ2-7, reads DSGVTQTPKHLITATGQRVTLRCSPRSGDLSVYWYQQSLDQGLQFLIQYYNGEERAKGNILERFSAQQFPDLHSELNLSSLELGDSALYFCASSVSPDFDYEQYFGPGTRLTVT.